Listed here are 12 T cell receptor beta chains from one sample, sequenced in a study of blood T cells in healthy people across ages. A sample-barcoded 5' primer and a J-beta primer mix were used in a second PCR of roughly 7 to 11 cycles. MiXCR, run by TCRdb on the 5' RACE reads, gives a single entry per CDR3 protein. The data hold over 600,000 distinct CDR3 sequences, with 56% observed a single time. The sample comprised blood. All receptors come from a middle-aged man in good health.

This chain connects TRBV20-1 to TRBJ2-7, with D possibly TRBD1 on 5 matching bases. The CDR3 is 15 amino acids. The V end was cut by 3 bases, the J end by 0 bases, with 15 bases between. The germline CDR1 and CDR2 sequences are DFQATT and SNEGSKA (reference sequence). CDR3 protein: CSASHRSKSSYEQYF. CDR3 DNA: TGCAGTGCTAGCCACAGGTCTAAAAGCTCCTACGAGCAGTACTTC.

This clonotype was observed a handful of times. CDR3 sequence (DNA): TGTGCCAGCACATTAGCGATCAGCTCCTACGAGCAGTACTTC. The encoded protein is CASTLAISSYEQYF. This chain connects TRBV12-3 or TRBV12-4 to TRBJ2-7, with a possible D match to TRBD2 (5 bases). V was shortened by 7 bases and J by 0 bases, with 13 bases between the two germline ends. The CDR3 is made up of 14 amino acids.

This clonotype was seen a single time. CDR3 loop: CASRRDRGRSDTQYF. CDR3 in DNA: TGTGCCAGCAGACGGGACAGGGGTAGGTCAGATACGCAGTATTTT. The chain joins TRBV2 to TRBJ2-3, with 10 bases aligning to TRBD1. With 6 bases clipped from V and 4 bases from J, the junction kept 7 bases outside the gene matches. The CDR3 has 15 amino acids. CDR1 is SNHLY, CDR2 FYNNEI, per germline.

In the case of this clonotype: This sequence may be a read error, since a much larger clone differs from it by one base. V and J are TRBV7-9 and TRBJ2-7, with 9 bases that match TRBD1. The CDR3 extends over 16 amino acids. Trimming cost V 5 bases and J 5 bases; bases outside gene matches: 13. CDR1 and CDR2 (germline): SEHNR, FQNEAQ (reference sequence). The CDR3 DNA reads as TGTGCCAGCAGCCAACAGGTGCCGGGACAGGGTAACGAGCAGTACTTC. It translates to CASSQQVPGQGNEQYF.

This rearrangement joins TRBV4-2 to TRBJ2-3, with 16 bases fitting TRBD2. Germline CDR1 reads LGHNA; CDR2 reads YNFKEQ. The length of the CDR3 is 18 residues. Trimming at V came to 3 bases and at J to 4 bases, leaving 7 bases not matched to a gene. Written as DNA, the CDR3 is TGTGCCAGCAGCCAGGCCGGGACTAGCGGGAGGGGGGCAGATACGCAGTATTTT. Its translation is CASSQAGTSGRGADTQYF.

This clonotype has a handful of counts. The rearrangement links TRBV29-1 to TRBJ2-5; 12 bases map to TRBD2. The ends lost 5 bases at V and 2 bases at J; junction bases unmatched: 3. This CDR3 contains 14 residues. Germline assignment: CDR1 SQVTM and CDR2 ANQGSEA. The CDR3 DNA follows: TGCAGCGTTTCCGGACTAGCGGGGCAAGAGACCCAGTACTTC. It yields the protein CSVSGLAGQETQYF.

V and J are TRBV7-3 and TRBJ2-3; D is uncertain. Germline loops: CDR1 SGHTA, CDR2 FQGTGA. Deletions cut 1 base from V and 0 bases from J, with 11 bases between. The CDR3 runs to 16 residues. This CDR3 is CASSLIGKTSTDTQYF. The CDR3 DNA sequence: TGTGCCAGCAGCTTAATCGGCAAGACTAGCACAGATACGCAGTATTTT.

The V call is TRBV7-6, the J call TRBJ1-2; D ambiguous. The length of the CDR3 is 16 residues. Germline CDR1 SGHVS, CDR2 FNYEAQ. V lost 3 bases and J lost 3, with 17 bases in between. The CDR3 reads CASSLYPRGADYGYTF. For the CDR3, the DNA is TGTGCCAGCAGCTTGTATCCCCGCGGCGCCGACTATGGCTACACCTTC.

The chain employs TRBV29-1 and TRBJ2-1; D may match TRBD1 or TRBD2 (5 bases each). Germline CDR1 reads SQVTM; CDR2 reads ANQGSEA. The CDR3 length is 15 residues. The germline V and J ends were trimmed by 2 bases and 10 bases, with 21 bases remaining between them. This chain's CDR3 is CSVELRDRSSYEQFF. Here the CDR3 DNA reads TGCAGCGTTGAACTCCGGGACCGCAGCTCCTACGAGCAGTTCTTC.

The gene calls are TRBV28 and TRBJ1-1; D gene unclear. The germline gives CDR1 MDHEN, CDR2 SYDVKM. Trimming shortened V by 7 bases and J by 1 base, and 28 bases separated the two germline ends. The CDR3 is 19 residues long. Here the CDR3 reads CASIPAPRIRQEANTEAFF. The CDR3 bases are TGTGCCAGCATCCCCGCCCCCCGCATCAGGCAGGAGGCGAACACTGAAGCTTTCTTT.

CDR3 nucleotides: TGTGCCATCAGTGAGGTGCGCACTAACCGAAGGCCCTCCAATGAGCAGTACTTC. This gives the protein CAISEVRTNRRPSNEQYF. The chain employs TRBV10-3 and TRBJ2-5, with D hard to call. Germline lookup yields CDR1 ENHRY and CDR2 SYGVKD. The CDR3 loop spans 18 amino acids. V was pared by 2 bases and J by 11 bases, with 30 bases between.

As for this clonotype: One base away lies a much larger clone, so this may be a sequencing read error. The chain joins TRBV7-6 to TRBJ2-1, with D tentatively TRBD1 (6 bases). This CDR3 region has 14 residues. The germline V gene has CDR1 SGHVS and CDR2 FNYEAQ. V was shortened by 1 base and J by 9 bases, with 13 bases between the two germline ends. As DNA, the CDR3 is TGTGCCAGCAGCTTAGGGACAGAGGGCAGTGAGCAGTTCTTC. Amino acid sequence: CASSLGTEGSEQFF.